This entry is about one T cell receptor (beta chain). Its specificity is unknown. The data are from a study of T-cell memory formation after mild COVID-19. TCRdb analysed the 5' RACE reads with MiXCR anew, one entry per CDR3 protein. The profile shows about 270,000 distinct CDR3 sequences, 15% of them singletons. Study results and limitations: CD4+ contracting clones lay mainly in CM and EM, CD8+ ones in EMRA. Pre-infection memory held some responding clones, suggesting pre-existing cross-reactive T cells responded.

Trimming cost V 0 bases and J 4 bases; bases outside gene matches: 6. Germline V CDR1 and CDR2: LGHNA, YNFKEQ. The CDR3 totals 16 residues. The sequencing input was PBMCs or a T cell subset sorted from them (not recorded which). The TCR sequence derives from an adult woman who had mild COVID-19 (a few samples of this study predate the infection). Cell type and time point are not known. The chain is built from TRBV4-2 and TRBJ2-1; 7 bases align to TRBD2. The CDR3 sequence is CASSQDLASGYNEQFF. The CDR3 nucleotides read TGTGCCAGCAGCCAAGATTTGGCTAGCGGATACAATGAGCAGTTCTTC.